The clone carrying this T cell receptor beta chain was observed a handful of times. Antigen: not known. PCR was performed a second time for about 7 to 11 cycles using a sample-barcoded 5' primer and a J-beta primer mix. A template-switch adaptor that had 12 random nucleotides put a tag on each cDNA molecule. One entry per CDR3 protein results from TCRdb running MiXCR on the 5' RACE reads. The data hold around 1,500,000 distinct CDR3 sequences, with 28% observed a single time. V was pared by 5 bases and J by 5 bases, with 15 bases between. This CDR3 spans 14 amino acids. Germline V gives CDR1 SQVTM, CDR2 ANQGSEA. This sample is drawn from a study of blood T cells in healthy people across ages. Study-level points and caveats: Estimates drawn from one million T cells were deemed to understate diversity. Reliance upon unsorted PBMCs precluded definitive naive versus antigen-experienced comparison.

The sequencing input was blood. This TCR derives from a woman younger than 45 in good health. The J gene is TRBJ2-2, the V gene TRBV29-1; D might be TRBD1 (7 bases). The CDR3 region is CSVLSGGRTGELFF. CDR3 DNA sequence: TGCAGCGTTCTATCAGGGGGGCGAACCGGGGAGCTGTTTTTT.